This entry concerns a single T cell receptor (beta chain). Some clones are missing from TCRdb's copy, which holds only in-frame ones; the method was immunoSEQ multiplex PCR. Seen here are roughly 40,000 clones, about 90% observed once, and the top ten hold approximately 0.73%. The CDR3 runs 14 residues. CDR1 is MDHEN and CDR2 is SYDVKM in the germline V gene. V lost 2 bases and J lost 4; bases outside the gene matches: 0. This sample is drawn from a study of T cell changes during pregnancy in multiple sclerosis. Source: CD4+ T cells from peripheral blood mononuclear cells, taken before pregnancy. The chain is built from TRBV28 and TRBJ2-1; 9 nucleotides match TRBD1. This clonotype originated in a female donor with multiple sclerosis, enrolled in a pregnancy study. CDR3 DNA: TGTGCCAGCAGTTTAGGGACAGGGTACAATGAGCAGTTCTTC. As protein: CASSLGTGYNEQFF. Variable domain in full (rest from reference TRBV28 and TRBJ2-1): DVKVTQSSRYLVKRTGEKVFLECVQDMDHENMFWYRQDPGLGLRLIYFSYDVKMKEKGDIPEGYSVSREKKERFSLILESASTNQTSMYLCASSLGTGYNEQFFGPGTRLTVL.